The source of this T cell receptor beta chain is a study of shared clonotypes between healthy human individuals. Findings and caveats of the study: Sampling covered nothing but blood. Tissue TCR repertoires likely differ from those found in blood. Of the naive CD4 clonotypes, roughly 5.2% were shared across several donors.

The trim removed 4 bases at V and 5 bases at J, leaving 1 base unmatched. Germline V gene data show CDR1 as SEHNR and CDR2 as FQNEAQ (reference sequence). This CDR3 has 13 residues. The assay was immunoSEQ multiplex PCR, and TCRdb's table has in-frame clones only and misses some. The sample records around 83,000 clones, under 65% being singletons. By share of the sample, this clone is medium-sized. Its antigen is as yet unknown. In CD8 memory, CD45RO+ cells were put together with CCR7-negative CD45RA+ TemRA cells. The chain uses TRBV7-9 and TRBJ1-2; 10 bases map to TRBD1. The sequenced sample was memory CD8+ T cells sorted from blood. Specified subset: CD45RO+ cells pooled with CCR7-negative TemRA cells. This clonotype was obtained from a man younger than 40 in good health. This chain's CDR3 is CASSWTGGYGYTF. The DNA of the CDR3 is TGTGCCAGCAGCTGGACAGGGGGGTATGGCTACACCTTC.